Listed below are T cell receptor beta chains from one sample, sequenced in a study of T-cell memory formation after mild COVID-19. MiXCR, applied by TCRdb to the 5' RACE reads, yields one record per CDR3 protein. The profile shows over 450,000 distinct CDR3 sequences, about a fifth of them singletons. Sequenced material: PBMCs or a T cell subset sorted from them (not recorded which). Source of these receptors: an adult woman who had mild COVID-19 (a few samples of this study predate the infection). Cell type and time point are not known. CDR3s include the opening cysteine and the closing phenylalanine or tryptophan. D genes are given only for firm matches. Size tells how often a clone was seen (once, few, many) or the class of an expanded clone, and some rows leave it out.

V: TRBV7-2; size: NA; J: TRBJ1-6; D: NA; CDR3: CASSRSGTDNSPLHF; DNA: TGTGCCAGCAGCCGATCTGGGACGGATAATTCACCCCTCCACTTT
V: TRBV27; size: few; J: TRBJ2-1; D: TRBD2; CDR3: CASSLSGTSGVYNEQFF; DNA: TGTGCCAGCAGTTTATCGGGGACTAGCGGGGTTTACAATGAGCAGTTCTTC
V: TRBV5-1; size: few; J: TRBJ1-1; D: NA; CDR3: CASSSSGRSHLNTEAFF; DNA: TGCGCCAGCAGCTCCTCCGGGAGATCCCATCTGAACACTGAAGCTTTCTTT
V: TRBV5-1; size: many; J: TRBJ2-7; D: NA; CDR3: CASTPGVGYEQYF; DNA: TGCGCCAGCACCCCGGGAGTAGGCTACGAGCAGTACTTC
V: TRBV12-3/TRBV12-4; size: few; J: TRBJ1-1; D: TRBD1; CDR3: CASRKTGRDTEAFF; DNA: TGTGCCAGCAGGAAGACAGGGAGGGACACTGAAGCTTTCTTT
V: TRBV11-2; size: NA; J: TRBJ1-3; D: NA; CDR3: CASSPHTTSGNTIYF; DNA: TGTGCCAGCAGCCCGCATACAACCTCGGGAAACACCATATATTTT
V: TRBV24-1; size: few; J: TRBJ2-1; D: TRBD1; CDR3: CATEGQGANEQFF; DNA: TGTGCCACCGAGGGCCAGGGGGCTAATGAGCAGTTCTTC
V: TRBV20-1; size: many; J: TRBJ1-1; D: NA; CDR3: CRALRGGMNTEAFF; DNA: TGCAGAGCCCTTAGGGGCGGAATGAACACTGAAGCTTTCTTT
V: TRBV19; size: few; J: TRBJ2-7; D: NA; CDR3: CASSIGTAFSYEQYF; DNA: TGTGCCAGTAGTATAGGCACAGCCTTTTCCTACGAGCAGTACTTC
V: TRBV4-1; size: few; J: TRBJ2-5; D: TRBD2; CDR3: CASSLLVGGKTQYF; DNA: TGCGCCAGCAGCCTCTTAGTGGGGGGGAAGACCCAGTACTTC
V: TRBV7-7; size: NA; J: TRBJ2-2; D: TRBD2; CDR3: CSSSPRAGGNTGELFF; DNA: TGTTCTAGCAGCCCTAGGGCGGGAGGGAACACCGGGGAGCTGTTTTTT
V: TRBV30; size: few; J: TRBJ2-7; D: TRBD2; CDR3: CAWSGLAGAWYEQYF; DNA: TGTGCCTGGAGTGGGCTAGCGGGAGCTTGGTACGAGCAGTACTTC
V: TRBV10-3; size: NA; J: TRBJ2-5; D: TRBD2; CDR3: CAIGPGLASSETQYF; DNA: TGTGCCATCGGCCCGGGACTAGCTTCCTCGGAGACCCAGTACTTC
V: TRBV7-2; size: NA; J: TRBJ1-5; D: NA; CDR3: CASSWRGNQPQHF; DNA: TGTGCCAGCAGCTGGAGGGGCAATCAGCCCCAGCATTTT
V: TRBV29-1; size: few; J: TRBJ2-7; D: TRBD2; CDR3: CSVGAGGGYEQYF; DNA: TGCAGCGTTGGGGCGGGAGGGGGGTACGAGCAGTACTTC
V: TRBV20-1; size: NA; J: TRBJ2-5; D: TRBD2; CDR3: CSASDTSGGKETQYF; DNA: TGCAGTGCTAGTGATACTAGCGGGGGGAAAGAGACCCAGTACTTC
V: TRBV5-6; size: NA; J: TRBJ2-1; D: TRBD2; CDR3: CASSSPLAGDNEQFF; DNA: TGTGCCAGCAGCTCACCTCTAGCGGGGGACAATGAGCAGTTCTTC
V: TRBV12-3/TRBV12-4; size: few; J: TRBJ2-7; D: NA; CDR3: CASSLPLFPYEQYF; DNA: TGTGCCAGCAGTTTGCCCCTCTTCCCCTACGAGCAGTACTTC
V: TRBV2; size: few; J: TRBJ2-6; D: TRBD1; CDR3: CASSLTGDLSGANVLTF; DNA: TGTGCCAGCAGCCTGACAGGGGACCTCTCTGGGGCCAACGTCCTGACTTTC
V: TRBV5-1; size: few; J: TRBJ2-6; D: NA; CDR3: CASSREPQNSGANVLTF; DNA: TGCGCCAGCAGCCGGGAGCCACAGAACTCTGGGGCCAACGTCCTGACTTTC